The source of this T cell receptor beta chain is a study of T-cell memory formation after mild COVID-19. Study summary: Largely, the TCR clusters proved donor specific. Study observations and caveats: Clones that contracted from day 15 to 85 were balanced CD4/CD8, while later expanders leaned CD4+.

This clonotype was seen once. Its antigen is as yet unknown. This CDR3 spans 15 amino acids. Trimming took 6 bases from V and 4 from J, leaving 16 bases between them. Germline V CDR1 and CDR2: MNHEY, SMNVEV (reference sequence). TCRdb reprocessed the 5' RACE reads via MiXCR and lists one record per CDR3 protein. This table has almost 550,000 distinct CDR3 sequences, 20% appearing once. Material for sequencing was PBMCs or a T cell subset sorted from them (not recorded which). The receptor was isolated from an adult woman who had mild COVID-19 (a few samples of this study predate the infection). Cell type and time point are not known. The rearrangement uses TRBV27 and TRBJ1-5; D is unresolved. CDR3 DNA sequence: TGTGCCAGCAGACTGAGTAGGGTAGGGAATCAGCCCCAGCATTTT. Amino acid sequence: CASRLSRVGNQPQHF.